The next 32 T cell receptor beta chains were all read from a single sample in a study of blood T cell repertoires in COVID-19. Sequenced by immunoSEQ multiplex PCR; TCRdb stores in-frame clones only, minus some. Of around 190,000 clones in the sample, 75% to 85% are singletons; the top ten hold roughly an eighth. The sequencing input was peripheral blood. The receptors derive from a human donor in a cohort sampled during active COVID-19.

This chain links TRBV28 with TRBJ2-1, with 7 bases matching TRBD1. CDR1 is MDHEN and CDR2 is SYDVKM in the germline V gene. With 5 bases clipped from V and 3 bases from J, the junction kept 7 bases outside the gene matches. The CDR3 covers 15 residues. In nucleotides, the CDR3 is TGTGCCAGCAGTCCCCTAGGGGGCGACTACAATGAGCAGTTCTTC. Translated, it gives CASSPLGGDYNEQFF. The whole variable domain, filled in from reference TRBV28 and TRBJ2-1, reads DVKVTQSSRYLVKRTGEKVFLECVQDMDHENMFWYRQDPGLGLRLIYFSYDVKMKEKGDIPEGYSVSREKKERFSLILESASTNQTSMYLCASSPLGGDYNEQFFGPGTRLTVL.

The V and J genes are TRBV11-2 and TRBJ2-3; 10 nucleotides match TRBD2. This CDR3 is 17 amino acids long. Germline V gene data show CDR1 as SGHAT and CDR2 as FQNNGV. The trim removed 5 bases at V and 7 bases at J, leaving 15 bases unmatched. CDR3 DNA: TGTGCCAGCAGCACCCAAGCGGGAGGGCGCAGTATGAATACGCAGTATTTT. Translation gives CASSTQAGGRSMNTQYF.

This chain links TRBV11-2 with TRBJ2-7, with D possibly matching TRBD1 (5 bases). The CDR3 extends over 15 amino acids. The germline V gene encodes CDR1 SGHAT and CDR2 FQNNGV. V dropped 0 bases and J dropped 6 bases, with 15 bases sitting between them. CDR3 nucleotides: TGTGCCAGCAGCTTAGATATGGCCATCAGGGTCGAGCAGTACTTC. This sequence encodes CASSLDMAIRVEQYF.

This clone was detected only a few times. The rearrangement joins TRBV4-2 to TRBJ2-2, with 10 bases aligning to TRBD2. V was pared by 0 bases and J by 6 bases, with 4 bases of the junction left unmatched. This CDR3 is 16 amino acids long. Germline V gene lookup returns CDR1 LGHNA and CDR2 YNFKEQ. Written as DNA, the CDR3 is TGTGCCAGCAGCCAAGATCCGCTAGCGGGAGCCGGGGAGCTGTTTTTT. This gives the protein CASSQDPLAGAGELFF.

The count of this clone is one. This chain connects TRBV2 to TRBJ1-5; D is perhaps TRBD1 (5 bases). This CDR3 has 14 amino acids. V was clipped by 4 bases and J by 2 bases, with 9 bases between them. CDR1 SNHLY and CDR2 FYNNEI come from the germline V gene. The CDR3 region has the DNA TGTGCCAGCAGTGGCGGGACCGGCAATCAGCCCCAGCATTTT. Its translation: CASSGGTGNQPQHF. Combining the CDR3 with reference TRBV2 and TRBJ1-5 gives the whole variable domain EPEVTQTPSHQVTQMGQEVILRCVPISNHLYFYWYRQILGQKVEFLVSFYNNEISEKSEIFDDQFSVERPDGSNFTLKIRSTKLEDSAMYFCASSGGTGNQPQHFGDGTRLSIL.

As regards this clone: The same CDR3 is also encoded by other DNA sequences in this sample. The CDR3 protein is CASSEPLNYGYTF. CDR3 in DNA: TGTGCCAGCTCGGAGCCCCTTAACTATGGCTACACCTTC. The rearrangement joins TRBV28 to TRBJ1-2; D gene uncertain. CDR3 length equals 13 residues. Germline CDR1 is MDHEN and CDR2 is SYDVKM. V was cut by 8 bases and J by 1 base, with 11 bases left in between.

V gene TRBV7-9 combines with J gene TRBJ2-3, with a tentative D call TRBD1 (6 bases). The V and J ends lost 4 bases and 14 bases respectively, with 10 bases between them. The CDR3 consists of 10 residues. CDR1 and CDR2 (germline): SEHNR, FQNEAQ (reference sequence). CDR3 nucleotides: TGTGCCAGCAGCTCCCACAGGGTGTATTTT. It translates to CASSSHRVYF.

The chain has TRBV18 and TRBJ1-5; D call uncertain. In germline, CDR1 is KGHSH, CDR2 LQKENI. Deletions cut 1 base from V and 3 bases from J, with 4 bases between. The CDR3 is 13 amino acids. The CDR3 here is CASSPRANQPQHF. CDR3 in DNA: TGTGCCAGCTCACCACGAGCCAATCAGCCCCAGCATTTT.

This clone appeared many times. This chain links TRBV5-1 with TRBJ2-7, with 9 bases matching TRBD1. Germline CDR1 and CDR2: SGHRS and YFSETQ. The CDR3 is 17 residues long. V was clipped by 2 bases and J by 4 bases; unmatched bases: 13. CDR3 DNA sequence: TGCGCCAGCAGCTTACCGGGACAGGGCGGTTGGAAGTACGAGCAGTACTTC. It yields the protein CASSLPGQGGWKYEQYF.

The V gene is TRBV7-9, the J gene TRBJ2-3; 10 bases align to TRBD2. The V gene end was trimmed by 4 bases and the J gene end by 4 bases; junction bases not matched to a gene: 5. Germline V lookup: CDR1 SEHNR, CDR2 FQNEAQ (reference sequence). The CDR3 spans 15 residues. In DNA, the CDR3 is TGTGCCAGCAGCTACCTAGCGGGAGTAGCAGATACGCAGTATTTT. It translates to CASSYLAGVADTQYF.

This chain uses TRBV5-1 with TRBJ2-1; TRBD1 agrees at 8 bases. Germline-derived CDR1 and CDR2 are SGHRS and YFSETQ. The CDR3 length is 15 residues. V trimming: 5 bases; J trimming: 9 bases; junction bases outside the gene matches: 13. CDR3 sequence (DNA): TGCGCCAGCAGGCCACAGGGGGACCCACTGATTGAGCAGTTCTTC. Translation: CASRPQGDPLIEQFF.

The V gene is TRBV28, the J gene TRBJ1-2; TRBD1 matches at 8 bases. Germline CDR1 is MDHEN and CDR2 is SYDVKM. The CDR3 is 16 amino acids. The trim removed 5 bases at V and 0 bases at J, leaving 8 bases unmatched. DNA of the CDR3: TGTGCCAGCAGTCCCGGGACAGGAACCACTAACTATGGCTACACCTTC. It encodes CASSPGTGTTNYGYTF.

J is TRBJ1-1 and V is TRBV6-4; 7 nucleotides agree with TRBD1. Trimming removed 2 bases from V and 4 bases from J; junction bases left unmatched: 4. This CDR3 spans 14 amino acids. The germline CDR1 and CDR2 sequences are MRHNA and SNTAGT. CDR3 sequence: CASSDGSGGTEAFF. The CDR3, as DNA: TGTGCCAGCAGTGACGGGTCAGGGGGCACTGAAGCTTTCTTT.

The chain couples TRBV7-2 to TRBJ1-2, with unresolved D. The CDR3 is 15 residues long. Deletions cut 1 base from V and 4 bases from J, with 13 bases between. Germline V CDR1 and CDR2: SGHTA, FQGNSA. The CDR3 DNA is TGTGCCAGCAGCTTAGATCTCAGTGCCGTCTATGGCTACACCTTC. This sequence encodes CASSLDLSAVYGYTF.

The genes are TRBV4-2 and TRBJ2-7; possible D gene TRBD2, 6 bases. Between the trimmed V and J ends, which lost 3 bases and 3 bases, there was a span of 12 bases. Germline V CDR1 and CDR2: LGHNA, YNFKEQ. CDR3 length: 14 amino acids. CDR3 protein: CASSQTGTDYEQYF. The CDR3 DNA sequence: TGTGCCAGCAGCCAGACCGGGACTGACTACGAGCAGTACTTC.

J is TRBJ2-3 and V is TRBV4-2; D is perhaps TRBD2 (6 bases). CDR3 length: 16 amino acids. Trimming removed 4 bases from V and 2 bases from J, with 16 bases in between. Per the germline V gene, CDR1 is LGHNA and CDR2 is YNFKEQ. The chain's CDR3 is CASSPSGTDFTDTQYF. In DNA form, the CDR3 reads TGTGCCAGCAGCCCTTCCGGGACTGACTTCACAGATACGCAGTATTTT.

The chain joins TRBV11-2 to TRBJ2-7; 8 bases line up with TRBD1. This CDR3 region has 16 residues. The J segment lost 0 bases and the V segment lost 8 bases, leaving 12 bases of the junction unmatched. Germline V gene data show CDR1 as SGHAT and CDR2 as FQNNGV. The CDR3 DNA is TGTGCCAGCGCGACAGGGGCGCAATCTCACTCCTACGAGCAGTACTTC. This codes for CASATGAQSHSYEQYF.

The chain employs TRBV5-1 and TRBJ2-3, with 10 nucleotides matching TRBD2. This CDR3 contains 14 residues. J gave up 4 bases and V 4 bases, and 3 bases lay outside the gene matches. CDR1 and CDR2 from the germline V gene are SGHRS and YFSETQ. CDR3 sequence: CASSPLAGADTQYF. For the CDR3, the DNA is TGCGCCAGCAGCCCGCTAGCGGGAGCAGATACGCAGTATTTT.

This clone was recorded once. This chain links TRBV6-5 with TRBJ2-1; TRBD2 might be the D (7 bases). The CDR3 is 14 residues long. Trimming removed 8 bases from V and 7 bases from J, with 18 bases in between. The germline V gene has CDR1 MNHEY and CDR2 SVGAGI. The CDR3 is CASGLGGGANEQFF. CDR3 sequence (DNA): TGTGCCAGCGGACTAGGAGGGGGGGCAAATGAGCAGTTCTTC.

This clone has just one count. V usage is TRBV27 and J usage is TRBJ1-6; 9 bases match TRBD1. After removal of 3 bases from V and 10 bases from J, the junction contained 13 bases not matched to a gene. CDR1 is MNHEY, CDR2 SMNVEV, per germline (reference sequence). This CDR3 has 17 amino acids. This CDR3 is CASSFTPGQGSRSPLHF. CDR3 nucleotide sequence: TGTGCCAGCAGTTTCACCCCGGGACAGGGCTCGAGGTCACCCCTCCACTTT.

The chain is built from TRBV11-2 and TRBJ2-1; unclear D gene. The CDR3 covers 13 residues. Germline V CDR1 and CDR2: SGHAT, FQNNGV. V was trimmed by 1 base and J by 3 bases, leaving 4 bases between them. The CDR3 bases are TGTGCCAGCAGCTTAGCGGGCTACAATGAGCAGTTCTTC. Translating gives CASSLAGYNEQFF.

This chain's CDR3 is CASTDSGSEAFF. CDR3 nucleotide sequence: TGTGCCAGCACCGACAGCGGGTCTGAAGCTTTCTTT. This chain connects TRBV7-9 to TRBJ1-1, with D possibly TRBD1 on 5 matching bases. V gave up 7 bases and J gave up 6 bases, with 12 bases separating them. The CDR3 length is 12 residues. CDR1 is SEHNR and CDR2 is FQNEAQ in the germline V gene (reference sequence).

The chain recombines TRBV4-1 with TRBJ2-2; 13 bases agree with TRBD2. The ends lost 1 base at V and 6 bases at J; junction bases unmatched: 2. Germline V CDR1 and CDR2: MGHRA, YSYEKL. This CDR3 region has 16 residues. The CDR3 nucleotides read TGCGCCAGCAGCCAAGGGGGACTAGCGGGACCCGGGGAGCTGTTTTTT. Amino acids: CASSQGGLAGPGELFF.

V is TRBV20-1 and J is TRBJ1-1, with no clear D. Germline V gives CDR1 DFQATT, CDR2 SNEGSKA (reference sequence). This CDR3 region has 11 residues. Trimming took 6 bases from V and 2 from J, leaving 7 bases between them. The CDR3 DNA follows: TGCAGTGCGCCAGATAACACTGAAGCTTTCTTT. Its translation is CSAPDNTEAFF.

The V and J genes are TRBV5-5 and TRBJ2-7; a possible D gene is TRBD1 (6 bases). V was pared by 0 bases and J by 1 base, with 11 bases between. The CDR3 is made up of 15 amino acids. Germline assignment: CDR1 SGHKS and CDR2 YYEKEE (reference sequence). DNA of the CDR3: TGTGCCAGCAGCTTGGCAGGGGCTACGTCCTACGAGCAGTACTTC. Translated: CASSLAGATSYEQYF.

J is TRBJ2-2 and V is TRBV5-1, with 7 bases aligning to TRBD1. CDR3 length equals 16 residues. Germline V gives CDR1 SGHRS, CDR2 YFSETQ. Trimming cost V 4 bases and J 3 bases; bases outside gene matches: 9. In nucleotides, the CDR3 is TGCGCCAGCAGCGGGCCGGGACAGTCAGACACCGGGGAGCTGTTTTTT. This translates into CASSGPGQSDTGELFF.

The chain carries TRBV28 and TRBJ2-2; D is unresolved. V was cut by 3 bases and J by 7 bases, with 3 bases left in between. This CDR3 is built from 11 residues. In germline, CDR1 is MDHEN, CDR2 SYDVKM. CDR3 sequence (DNA): TGTGCCAGCAGTTTTCGCGGGGAGCTGTTTTTT. Its translation is CASSFRGELFF.

This rearrangement joins TRBV11-1 to TRBJ2-1; the match to TRBD2 covers 10 bases. The germline V gene has CDR1 SGHAT and CDR2 FQDESV (reference sequence). V trimming: 2 bases; J trimming: 9 bases; junction bases outside the gene matches: 7. The CDR3 is made up of 15 amino acids. CDR3 protein: CASSLLLAGEGEQFF. In nucleotides, the CDR3 is TGTGCCAGCAGCTTACTGCTAGCGGGAGAGGGTGAGCAGTTCTTC. The variable domain in full, with the rest retrieved from reference TRBV11-1 and TRBJ2-1, is EAEVAQSPRYKITEKSQAVAFWCDPISGHATLYWYRQILGQGPELLVQFQDESVVDDSQLPKDRFSAERLKGVDSTLKIQPAELGDSAMYLCASSLLLAGEGEQFFGPGTRLTVL.

The chain links TRBV18 to TRBJ1-1; 7 bases line up with TRBD1. The V gene end was trimmed by 5 bases and the J gene end by 1 base; junction bases not matched to a gene: 1. The CDR3 is made up of 13 amino acids. CDR1 is KGHSH and CDR2 is LQKENI in the germline V gene. DNA of the CDR3: TGTGCCAGCTCAAGGGACAGGAACACTGAAGCTTTCTTT. Translation: CASSRDRNTEAFF.

The rearrangement uses TRBV11-2 and TRBJ1-4; 8 bases line up with TRBD1. Looked up from germline, CDR1 is SGHAT and CDR2 is FQNNGV. This CDR3 has 17 residues. The ends lost 6 bases at V and 4 bases at J; junction bases unmatched: 13. Here the CDR3 DNA reads TGTGCCAGCAGGTCGACCTTCGGACAGGGTGGTAATGAAAAACTGTTTTTT. This sequence encodes CASRSTFGQGGNEKLFF.

The chain links TRBV7-9 to TRBJ1-2; TRBD1 might be the D (6 bases). The germline CDR1 and CDR2 sequences are SEHNR and FQNEAQ (reference sequence). With 0 bases removed from V and 5 bases from J, the gap between germline ends came to 7 bases. The CDR3 totals 13 residues. CDR3 in DNA: TGTGCCAGCAGCTTAGCACAGGGTTATGGCTACACCTTC. It is translated as CASSLAQGYGYTF.

The table lists this clone with a few counts. This chain links TRBV18 with TRBJ2-2; TRBD1 matches 7 bases. Germline CDR1 reads KGHSH; CDR2 reads LQKENI. V lost 6 bases, J lost 1 base, and 5 bases stayed unmatched. The CDR3 is made up of 15 amino acids. As DNA, the CDR3 is TGTGCCAGCTCGCCGTACAGGGGGAACACCGGGGAGCTGTTTTTT. Translation gives CASSPYRGNTGELFF. Looking up the rest from reference TRBV18 and TRBJ2-2 gives the full variable domain: NAGVMQNPRHLVRRRGQEARLRCSPMKGHSHVYWYRQLPEEGLKFMVYLQKENIIDESGMPKERFSAEFPKEGPSILRIQQVVRGDSAAYFCASSPYRGNTGELFFGEGSRLTVL.